This T cell receptor beta chain was identified during a study of blood T cell repertoires in COVID-19. At the level of the study: Samples taken during acute and convalescent COVID-19 were collected in the United States, Italy and Spain. Sources were T cells, B-cell-depleted T cells, or PBMCs; the material itself was cDNA or gDNA.

This CDR3 region has 14 residues. Germline CDR1 and CDR2: SGHRS and YFSETQ. Trimming cost V 4 bases and J 3 bases; bases outside gene matches: 1. During active infection, Seattle patients enrolled and were then monitored through disease. Authors' analysis steps: By means of reference gene primer amplification, nucleated cell counts were estimated. Libraries were prepared by immunoSEQ multiplex PCR; TCRdb keeps only in-frame clonotypes and omits some of them. V, J and clone size are taken as reported in that table, and D and trimming were inferred from the DNA itself. Here the sample spans about 160,000 clones, 70% to 90% being singletons.

The sample consisted of peripheral blood. The origin of this receptor is an older woman with COVID-19, enrolled during active disease. The genes are TRBV5-1 and TRBJ1-6, with 7 bases that match TRBD1. Here the CDR3 reads CASSRDSYNSPLHF. The CDR3 nucleotides read TGCGCCAGCAGCCGGGACAGCTATAATTCACCCCTCCACTTT.